The present TCR beta chain was sequenced within a study of control samples from healthy donors and cancer patients. TCRdb's table, derived via immunoSEQ multiplex PCR, lists solely in-frame clones and lacks some. The sample comprises 150,000 or so clones, 85% to 90% of which are singletons, and over 1.5% rests with the top ten. CDR1 and CDR2 (germline): LNHNV, YYDKDF (reference sequence). V lost 2 bases and J lost 3; bases outside the gene matches: 11. The CDR3 has 18 amino acids. The sequence was obtained from a man younger than 30 in good health. The specimen was blood. The chain employs TRBV15 and TRBJ2-3; 10 bases are shared with TRBD2. CDR3 region: CATSRPSPLAGGTDTQYF. CDR3 sequence (DNA): TGTGCCACCAGCAGACCCTCCCCGTTAGCGGGGGGTACAGATACGCAGTATTTT.